This record concerns one T cell receptor beta chain sequence. What it binds is unknown. These data originate in a study of cytomegalovirus exposure and HLA in healthy donors. Study findings and constraints: The study recorded over 150 TCR beta chains that were cytomegalovirus-associated.

V was pared by 6 bases and J by 2 bases, with 14 bases between. Germline values: CDR1 MNHEY, CDR2 SVGAGI. The CDR3 length is 14 residues. Libraries were prepared by immunoSEQ multiplex PCR; TCRdb keeps only in-frame clonotypes and omits some of them. The profile covers about 220,000 clones, with around nine tenths appearing a single time and roughly 2.5% taken by the ten largest. The chain couples TRBV6-5 to TRBJ2-7; tentative D call: TRBD1 (5 bases). The material sequenced was PBMCs. The clonotype originates from a man aged 18 to 30 in good health and CMV-seronegative. The CDR3 bases are TGTGCCAGCAGCCCCGGCAGGGTGCCCTACGAGCAGTACTTC. This codes for CASSPGRVPYEQYF.